This entry features one T cell receptor beta chain sequence. Antigen unknown. The junction shows a germline mismatch at one end, possibly a read error. This sample was included in a study of T cells in women clearing cervical HPV infection. Study as a whole: For cases, blood was sampled a median roughly 150 days after lesion detection, interquartile range 90 to 200 days.

Study outcomes and limitations: CIN3+ cases had significantly higher TCR repertoire richness than controls, but evenness did not differ.

Repertoires were generated with immunoSEQ multiplex PCR, while TCRdb's copy carries only in-frame clones and drops some. This table holds 40,000 to 60,000 clones. Sequencing was carried out using blood buffy coat. This clonotype originated in a woman aged 18-70 years with a cervical HPV16 infection that either progressed to CIN3+ or cleared (not recorded which).

The sequenced part of the CDR3 DNA is TGTGCCAGCAGCTTTGACAGTAGCCATCAGCCC. The encoded protein is CASSFDSSHQP. The entire CDR3 reads CASSFDSSHQPQHF. The rearrangement uses TRBV7-2 and TRBJ1-5; D may be TRBD1 (5 bases). The read terminates 3 residues ahead of where the CDR3 ends, so the germline J gene completes it. The CDR3 loop spans 14 amino acids. Per germline, CDR1 SGHTA and CDR2 FQGNSA.